This T cell receptor beta chain appears in the sequencing data of a study of blood T cell repertoires in COVID-19. The CDR3 runs 13 residues. V lost 5 bases to trimming and J lost 6 bases, with 10 bases between them. Germline assignment: CDR1 SGHTA and CDR2 FQGTGA. The repertoire was sequenced with immunoSEQ multiplex PCR; TCRdb's copy has only in-frame clones and lacks some. The table has roughly 180,000 clones, over 70% seen once. This clone occurred once. V is TRBV7-3 and J is TRBJ2-2; D gene unclear. The clonotype originates from a man aged 60 to 69 with active or convalescent COVID-19. Sequenced sample: peripheral blood. The CDR3 is CASSQLSPGELFF. CDR3 in DNA: TGTGCCAGCAGCCAACTTAGCCCCGGGGAGCTGTTTTTT.